These 3 T cell receptor beta chains were sequenced from one sample in a study of blood T cell repertoires in COVID-19. Generated by immunoSEQ multiplex PCR, the TCRdb table keeps only in-frame clones and is missing some. There are over 200,000 clones in the sample; about 91% occur only once, and around 1.2% lies in the top ten. Source material: peripheral blood. These receptors came from a man aged 25 to 40 with acute or convalescent COVID-19.

The sample holds a few counts of this clone. This chain joins TRBV6-5 and TRBJ1-2; 9 nucleotides align to TRBD1. V was pared by 4 bases and J by 4 bases, with 10 bases of the junction left unmatched. CDR1 is MNHEY, CDR2 SVGAGI, per germline. The CDR3 extends over 16 amino acids. The CDR3 sequence is CASSSNRDRVIYGYTF. As DNA, the CDR3 is TGTGCCAGCAGTTCCAACCGGGACAGGGTGATCTATGGCTACACCTTC.

As concerns this clone: Other nucleotide sequences from this sample produce the same CDR3. J is TRBJ2-6 and V is TRBV7-9; D not certain. This CDR3 comprises 16 residues. The V end lost 1 base, the J end lost 1 base, and 8 bases lay between the germline ends. Germline-derived CDR1 and CDR2 are SEHNR and FQNEAQ (reference sequence). This CDR3 reads CASSLGAGSGANVLTF. CDR3 DNA sequence: TGTGCCAGCAGCTTAGGGGCAGGTTCTGGGGCCAACGTCCTGACTTTC.

The rearrangement links TRBV28 to TRBJ1-2, with D uncertain. Germline V gene sequence: CDR1 MDHEN, CDR2 SYDVKM. Trimming took 7 bases from V and 2 from J, leaving 11 bases between them. This CDR3 has 13 residues. In DNA form, the CDR3 reads TGTGCCAGCATCAACGACGGGAACTATGGCTACACCTTC. Protein: CASINDGNYGYTF.